This T cell receptor beta chain derives from a study of EBV T-cell therapy then PD-1 blockade in nasopharyngeal carcinoma. Stated time point: 266 days after commencement of treatment, after nivolumab therapy. Treatment indicated: AdE1-LMPpoly-expanded autologous EBV-specific T-cell therapy followed by anti-PD-1 nivolumab. The CDR3 sequence is 12 residues long. Germline CDR1 SGHTA, CDR2 FQGTGA. V dropped 5 bases and J dropped 7 bases, with 10 bases sitting between them. Repertoires were generated with immunoSEQ multiplex PCR, while TCRdb's copy carries only in-frame clones and drops some. Of about 21,000 clones detected, roughly four fifths appear once; the ten largest clones hold approximately 34%. A note on this clone: What it recognizes is unknown.

The sample consisted of CD8+ T cells from blood, taken at approximately day 260 from a patient whose treatment included autologous EBV-specific T cells and nivolumab. The TCR sequence derives from a man aged 40-50 years with nasopharyngeal carcinoma. J is TRBJ2-3 and V is TRBV7-3; the D gene is possibly TRBD1 (5 bases). In DNA, the CDR3 is TGTGCCAGCAGCGCGGACACGAATACGCAGTATTTT. Its translation is CASSADTNTQYF.